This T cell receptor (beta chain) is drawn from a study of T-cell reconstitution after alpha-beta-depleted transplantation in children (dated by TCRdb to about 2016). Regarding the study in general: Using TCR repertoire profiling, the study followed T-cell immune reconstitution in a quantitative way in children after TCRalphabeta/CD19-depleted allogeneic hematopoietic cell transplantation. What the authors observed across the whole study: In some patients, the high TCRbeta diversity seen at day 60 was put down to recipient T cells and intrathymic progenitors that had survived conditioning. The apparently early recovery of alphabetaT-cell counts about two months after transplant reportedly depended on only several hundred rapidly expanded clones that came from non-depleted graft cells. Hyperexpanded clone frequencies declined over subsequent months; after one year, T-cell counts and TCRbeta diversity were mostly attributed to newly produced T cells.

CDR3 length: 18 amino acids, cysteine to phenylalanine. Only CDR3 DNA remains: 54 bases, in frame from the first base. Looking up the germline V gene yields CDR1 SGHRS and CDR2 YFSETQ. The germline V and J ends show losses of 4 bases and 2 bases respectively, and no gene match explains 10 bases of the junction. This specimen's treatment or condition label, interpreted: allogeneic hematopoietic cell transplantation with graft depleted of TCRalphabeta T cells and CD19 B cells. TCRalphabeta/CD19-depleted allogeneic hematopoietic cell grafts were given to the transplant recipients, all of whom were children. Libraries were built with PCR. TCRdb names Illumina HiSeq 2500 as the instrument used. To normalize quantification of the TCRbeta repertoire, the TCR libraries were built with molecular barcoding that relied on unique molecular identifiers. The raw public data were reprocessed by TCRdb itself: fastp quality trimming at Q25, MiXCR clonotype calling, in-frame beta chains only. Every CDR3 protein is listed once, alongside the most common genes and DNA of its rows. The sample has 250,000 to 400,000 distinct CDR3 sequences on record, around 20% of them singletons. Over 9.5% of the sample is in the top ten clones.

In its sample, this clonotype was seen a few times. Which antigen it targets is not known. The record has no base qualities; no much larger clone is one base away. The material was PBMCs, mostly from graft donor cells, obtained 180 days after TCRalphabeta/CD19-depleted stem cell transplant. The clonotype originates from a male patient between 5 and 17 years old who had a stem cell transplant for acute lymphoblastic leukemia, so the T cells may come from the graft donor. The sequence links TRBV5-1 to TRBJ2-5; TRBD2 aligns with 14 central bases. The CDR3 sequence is CASSPGTSGSVRQETQYF. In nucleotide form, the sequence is TGCGCCAGCAGCCCCGGGACTAGCGGGAGCGTAAGGCAAGAGACCCAGTACTTC.